This entry features one T cell receptor (beta chain) sequence. Method: immunoSEQ multiplex PCR; TCRdb's copy keeps in-frame clones and lacks some. The table shows a few million clones, with 92% occurring only once. The entry originates in a study of shared clonotypes between healthy human individuals. The germline V gene encodes CDR1 MDHEN and CDR2 SYDVKM. The CDR3 is 17 amino acids. V was shortened by 2 bases and J by 4 bases, with 20 bases between the two germline ends. The source of this sequence is a man between 18 and 29 years old in good health. Some clones in this sample may be carry-over from other donors' samples. This chain uses TRBV28 with TRBJ1-2, with D tentatively TRBD1 (5 bases). The sample taken for sequencing was naive CD4+ T cells from PBMCs. The subset was: CD45RA+ positively selected. CDR3 protein: CASSLGGVKGRPYGYTF. The CDR3 bases are TGTGCCAGCAGTTTAGGGGGAGTTAAGGGGCGCCCCTATGGCTACACCTTC.